These T cell receptor beta chains were read from a single sample in a study of blood T cell repertoires in COVID-19. Produced via immunoSEQ multiplex PCR; TCRdb's table is partial and in-frame only. This table holds roughly 410,000 clones, 89% found once. The sequencing sample was made of peripheral blood. The receptors derive from a woman aged 40 to 50 with COVID-19, enrolled during active disease. Both conserved end residues are trimmed from each CDR3. Fields, in order: V gene, J gene, clone size, CDR3 protein. Size values are once, few and many counts, or a class for expanded clones, and some rows have none.

TRBV11-2,TRBJ2-1,.,ASSQGSSGYNEQF
TRBV28,TRBJ1-6,.,ASSLDGGWSSPLH
TRBV6-5,TRBJ1-2,once,ASNTGGAVYGYT
TRBV5-1,TRBJ1-1,.,ASSLRLRAWDTEAF
TRBV7-9,TRBJ2-3,.,ASSLDSNTQY
TRBV19,TRBJ1-5,.,ASKGVGDSQPQH
TRBV28,TRBJ1-2,.,ASSRIDYGYT
TRBV5-1,TRBJ2-3,.,ASSPRRTSGGPRTDTQY
TRBV19,TRBJ2-3,.,ASSISVDTQY
TRBV20-1,TRBJ1-5,.,SASPGGNQPQH
TRBV28,TRBJ1-1,.,ATKPGGLGNTEAF
TRBV9,TRBJ1-2,once,ASSASGHRYGYT
TRBV27,TRBJ2-3,.,ASSLTSGNWDTQY
TRBV28,TRBJ1-2,once,ASSSGQVGGYT
TRBV27,TRBJ2-1,.,ASSLAGGYNEQF
TRBV27,TRBJ2-7,once,ASSLQHTATSPHEQY
TRBV7-2,TRBJ2-7,.,ASSRGGAGYEQY
TRBV27,TRBJ1-6,.,ASRTLLPGHYSPLH
TRBV9,TRBJ1-1,.,ASSVDPGLSTEAF
TRBV29-1,TRBJ1-1,once,SVETGTGYEAF
TRBV18,TRBJ2-5,.,ASSPERETQY
TRBV7-9,TRBJ2-7,.,ASSLSGYEQY
TRBV28,TRBJ1-1,.,ASSRVFGTGGSTEAF
TRBV5-1,TRBJ1-6,.,ASRQGSEGSPLH
TRBV23-1,TRBJ1-1,.,ASSGGEAF
TRBV28,TRBJ1-4,.,ASSFLAGMEKLF
TRBV19,TRBJ1-1,.,ASSINSPNTEAF
TRBV11-1,TRBJ1-1,.,ASSSRQGLTEAF
TRBV4-3,TRBJ2-1,.,ASSPGASGGAGSSEQF
TRBV12-3/TRBV12-4,TRBJ1-2,.,ASSRQARYGYT
TRBV5-1,TRBJ2-7,.,ASSPRGGVVYEQY
TRBV7-7,TRBJ2-2,.,ASSRTSGVNTGELF
TRBV6-2/TRBV6-3,TRBJ2-7,.,ASSYGTNKYYEQY
TRBV28,TRBJ2-5,once,ASSFYETQY
TRBV19,TRBJ1-2,.,ASSSLTGMNGYT
TRBV5-1,TRBJ1-1,once,ASSFAENTEAF
TRBV6-8,TRBJ1-2,.,ASILSVLYGYT
TRBV27,TRBJ1-1,.,ASSLAYRGSTEAF
TRBV7-9,TRBJ1-1,.,ASSLEGAGTEAF
TRBV6-1,TRBJ1-1,.,ASSEKSRGANTEAF
TRBV7-8,TRBJ1-2,.,ASSPSPGYT
TRBV20-1,TRBJ2-3,.,SADGGTQY
TRBV27,TRBJ1-5,.,ASSFTGGPNQPQH
TRBV7-2,TRBJ1-2,.,ASSGTGGDYGYT
TRBV21-1,TRBJ1-3,.,ASSTGRGSGNTIY
TRBV27,TRBJ1-1,.,ASSLRGMNTEAF
TRBV29-1,TRBJ1-1,.,SVQVTGGNTEAF
TRBV6-1,TRBJ2-1,many,ASREAAGGSYNEQF
TRBV5-1,TRBJ2-2,.,ASSFWLAGAGGELF
TRBV5-4,TRBJ1-6,.,ASSLYGSNSPLH
TRBV11-2,TRBJ1-6,.,ASSLRGGGNSPLH